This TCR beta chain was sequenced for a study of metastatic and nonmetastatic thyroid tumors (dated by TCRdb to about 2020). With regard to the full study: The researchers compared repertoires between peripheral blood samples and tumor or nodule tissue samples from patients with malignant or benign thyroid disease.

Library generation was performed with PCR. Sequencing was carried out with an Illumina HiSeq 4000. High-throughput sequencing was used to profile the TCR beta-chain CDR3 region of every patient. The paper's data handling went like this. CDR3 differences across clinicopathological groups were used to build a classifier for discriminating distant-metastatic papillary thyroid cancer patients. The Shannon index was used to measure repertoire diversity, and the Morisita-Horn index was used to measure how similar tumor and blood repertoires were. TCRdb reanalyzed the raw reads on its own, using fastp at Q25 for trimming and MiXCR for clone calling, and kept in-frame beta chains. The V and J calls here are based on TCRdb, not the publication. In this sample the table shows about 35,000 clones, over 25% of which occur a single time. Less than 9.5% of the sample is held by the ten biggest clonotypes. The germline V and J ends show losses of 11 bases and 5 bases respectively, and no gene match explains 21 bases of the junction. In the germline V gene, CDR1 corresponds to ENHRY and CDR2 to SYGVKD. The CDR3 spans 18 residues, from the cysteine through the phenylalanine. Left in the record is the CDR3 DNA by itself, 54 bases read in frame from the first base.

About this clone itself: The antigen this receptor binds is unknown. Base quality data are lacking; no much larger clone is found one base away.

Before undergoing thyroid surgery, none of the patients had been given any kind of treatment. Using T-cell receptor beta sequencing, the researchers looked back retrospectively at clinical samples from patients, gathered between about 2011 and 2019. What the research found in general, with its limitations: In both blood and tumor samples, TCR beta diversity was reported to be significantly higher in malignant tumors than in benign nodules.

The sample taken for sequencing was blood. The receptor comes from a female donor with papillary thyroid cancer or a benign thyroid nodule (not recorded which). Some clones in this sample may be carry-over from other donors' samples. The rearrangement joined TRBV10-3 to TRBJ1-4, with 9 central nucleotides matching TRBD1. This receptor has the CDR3 CAPQWDRAPSGTNEKLFF. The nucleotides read TGTGCCCCACAATGGGACAGGGCCCCCTCTGGAACCAATGAAAAACTGTTTTTT.